Included here is one TCR beta chain sequence, with context. The antigen remains unidentified. The sample has other DNA sequences that encode this CDR3 too. Here immunoSEQ multiplex PCR was the method, and the copy in TCRdb shows in-frame clones only, minus some. The sample has about 130,000 clones, roughly 94% seen once; the top ten hold about 2.1%. This CDR3 has 13 amino acids. V lost 2 bases to trimming and J lost 3 bases, with 7 bases between them. The V gene's germline CDR1 is SNHLY and CDR2 FYNNEI. The data are from a study of T cell responses to AZD1222 COVID-19 vaccine. General study results and limits: The repertoires were collected only after the peak T cell response. Targeting of unmutated variant regions was reportedly seen in nearly half of spike-specific TCRs.

The receptor was isolated from an adult in good health. The material was peripheral blood, obtained on day 0 of AZD1222 vaccination. The V and J genes are TRBV2 and TRBJ1-1; tentatively, D is TRBD1 (5 bases). CDR3 loop: CASSERGYTEAFF. The CDR3, as DNA: TGTGCCAGCAGTGAAAGGGGTTACACTGAAGCTTTCTTT.